What follows are 16 T cell receptor beta chains derived from one specimen sequenced in a study of cytomegalovirus exposure and HLA in healthy donors. Primers: 60 Vbeta forward and 13 Jbeta reverse. TCRdb's table, derived via immunoSEQ multiplex PCR, lists solely in-frame clones and lacks some. The sample comprises about 150,000 clones, 70% to 85% of which are singletons, and under 2.5% rests with the top ten. Sequenced input: PBMCs. Every receptor here comes from a man in his thirties or forties in good health and CMV-seronegative.

The chain combines TRBV27 with TRBJ1-2; 7 positions agree with TRBD1. The J segment lost 6 bases and the V segment lost 5 bases, leaving 6 bases of the junction unmatched. The CDR3 length is 13 residues. CDR1 and CDR2 (germline): MNHEY, SMNVEV (reference sequence). The CDR3 here is CASSPDRVHGYTF. The CDR3 bases are TGTGCCAGCAGTCCAGACAGGGTGCATGGCTACACCTTC.

The J gene is TRBJ1-1, the V gene TRBV14; a possible D gene is TRBD1 (6 bases). Germline V gene lookup returns CDR1 SGHDN and CDR2 FVKESK. The CDR3 runs to 13 residues. Trimming left V 4 bases short and J 5 bases short, with 11 bases between. The CDR3 coding sequence is TGTGCCAGCAGCCGGAAAGGGGGAACTGAAGCTTTCTTT. This gives the protein CASSRKGGTEAFF.

V and J are TRBV28 and TRBJ1-2; no clear D. This CDR3 region has 14 residues. Germline loops: CDR1 MDHEN, CDR2 SYDVKM. V was shortened by 5 bases and J by 0 bases, with 10 bases between the two germline ends. CDR3 coding DNA: TGTGCCAGCAGTCTCCCCTCCGCTAACTATGGCTACACCTTC. Its protein product is CASSLPSANYGYTF.

The rearrangement links TRBV6-6 to TRBJ2-1; 8 positions agree with TRBD1. From germline, CDR1 is MNHNY and CDR2 SVGAGI (reference sequence). The CDR3 runs to 15 residues. The ends lost 9 bases at V and 7 bases at J; junction bases unmatched: 14. CDR3 residues: CASRRRQGSWNEQFF. The CDR3 nucleotides read TGTGCCAGTCGGAGGAGACAGGGGTCTTGGAATGAGCAGTTCTTC.

Turning to this clone: At one end the junction does not follow the germline gene, possibly because of a read error. This sample includes further DNA sequences coding for the same CDR3. V usage is TRBV5-1 and J usage is TRBJ2-2, with D perhaps matching TRBD2 (6 bases). From germline, CDR1 is SGHRS and CDR2 YFSETQ. The CDR3 loop spans 16 amino acids. The CDR3 here is CASSLPGTANTGELFF. In nucleotides, the CDR3 is TGCGCCAGCAGCTTGCCCGGGACTGCTAACACCGGGGAGCTATTTTTT.

V gene TRBV7-8 combines with J gene TRBJ1-2; weak D call: TRBD1 (5 bases). The CDR3 spans 15 residues. V gave up 2 bases and J gave up 8 bases, with 18 bases separating them. In germline, CDR1 is SGHVS, CDR2 FQNEAQ. CDR3 DNA sequence: TGTGCCAGCAGCTTAAGTCTTGGGGCAGGATGGGGCTACACCTTC. Translation gives CASSLSLGAGWGYTF.

The chain combines TRBV28 with TRBJ1-5; weak D call: TRBD1 (5 bases). Germline V gene sequence: CDR1 MDHEN, CDR2 SYDVKM. V was cut by 3 bases and J by 6 bases, with 15 bases left in between. The CDR3 runs 15 residues. DNA of the CDR3: TGTGCCAGCAGTTTCCGAACAGGTAATCGTCAGCCCCAGCATTTT. It encodes CASSFRTGNRQPQHF.

The V and J genes are TRBV5-1 and TRBJ2-3; TRBD1 is a possible D gene (6 bases). This CDR3 comprises 15 residues. Trimming cost V 4 bases and J 0 bases, with 12 bases left between them. Germline V gives CDR1 SGHRS, CDR2 YFSETQ. The DNA of the CDR3 is TGCGCCAGCAGCGAGCAGGGGTTTAGCACAGATACGCAGTATTTT. It codes for CASSEQGFSTDTQYF.

This chain joins TRBV11-2 and TRBJ2-5, with D unclear. This CDR3 contains 13 residues. Germline V CDR1 and CDR2: SGHAT, FQNNGV. V was shortened by 2 bases and J by 7 bases, with 11 bases between the two germline ends. The CDR3 DNA is TGTGCCAGCAGCTTATCCCCCGGCGGGACCCAGTACTTC. Protein: CASSLSPGGTQYF.

The CDR3 coding sequence is TGTGCCAGTATCCCAGGACTAGCGGGCCACGAGCAGTACTTC. It translates to CASIPGLAGHEQYF. J is TRBJ2-7 and V is TRBV7-8; TRBD2 agrees at 11 bases. The CDR3 runs 14 residues. Germline V gene sequence: CDR1 SGHVS, CDR2 FQNEAQ. V gave up 9 bases and J gave up 5 bases; unmatched junction bases: 9.

V usage is TRBV2 and J usage is TRBJ2-5; 11 positions match TRBD2. In germline, CDR1 is SNHLY, CDR2 FYNNEI. Unmatched junction bases numbered 9, after V lost 6 bases and J lost 9 bases. This CDR3 region has 14 residues. The CDR3 loop reads CASRRTSGFGAQYF. CDR3 in DNA: TGTGCCAGCAGGAGGACTAGCGGGTTCGGGGCCCAGTACTTC.

Points on this clone: A read error may produce the germline difference seen at one junction end. The rearrangement links TRBV30 to TRBJ1-6; D is undetermined. The germline gives CDR1 GTSNPN, CDR2 SVGIG (reference sequence). The CDR3 has 14 amino acids. The CDR3 region is CAWSVRGNNSPLNF. As DNA, the CDR3 is TGTGCCTGGAGTGTTAGAGGGAACAATTCACCCCTCAACTTT.

The chain links TRBV4-1 to TRBJ2-2, with D unclear. Germline assignment: CDR1 MGHRA and CDR2 YSYEKL. V lost 0 bases, J lost 2 bases, and 4 bases lay in between. This CDR3 has 14 amino acids. The CDR3 region is CASSQDPNTGELFF. In DNA form, the CDR3 reads TGCGCCAGCAGCCAAGATCCAAACACCGGGGAGCTGTTTTTT.

This clone was observed a few times. This rearrangement joins TRBV2 to TRBJ1-1; 7 bases match TRBD1. V shed 6 bases, J shed 2 bases, and the junction held 3 bases outside the gene matches. The CDR3 covers 13 residues. The germline V gene has CDR1 SNHLY and CDR2 FYNNEI. The DNA for the CDR3 is TGTGCCAGCAGCCGGGACAGAAACACTGAAGCTTTCTTT. It translates to CASSRDRNTEAFF.

The chain links TRBV2 to TRBJ2-5, with TRBD1 identical over 9 bases. The assigned J gene may be wrong: the sequence end matches TRBJ2-7 better. The V gene's germline CDR1 is SNHLY and CDR2 FYNNEI. The CDR3 has 15 amino acids. The DNA of the CDR3 is TGTGCCAGCAGCCCGACAGGGGGTTTGACCTACGAGCAGTACTTC. Its translation: CASSPTGGLTYEQYF.

CDR3 nucleotides: TGTGCCAGCAGCCCTCGAGGCGGGGGGGCGGACATTCAGTACTTC. It yields the protein CASSPRGGGADIQYF. The chain employs TRBV4-2 and TRBJ2-4, with 9 positions matching TRBD2. Trimming cost V 4 bases and J 8 bases; bases outside gene matches: 9. The V gene's germline CDR1 is LGHNA and CDR2 YNFKEQ. The CDR3 has 15 amino acids.